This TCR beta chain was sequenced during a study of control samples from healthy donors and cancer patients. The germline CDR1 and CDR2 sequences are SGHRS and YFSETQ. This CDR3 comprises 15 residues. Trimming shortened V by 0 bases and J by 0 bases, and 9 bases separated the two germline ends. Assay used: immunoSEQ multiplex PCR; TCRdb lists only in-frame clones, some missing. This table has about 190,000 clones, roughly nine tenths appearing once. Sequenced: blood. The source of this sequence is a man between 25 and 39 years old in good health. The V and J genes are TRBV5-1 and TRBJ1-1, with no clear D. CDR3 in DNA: TGCGCCAGCAGCTTGGTGGGTTTAATGAACACTGAAGCTTTCTTT. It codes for CASSLVGLMNTEAFF.